This TCR beta chain originates from a study of cytomegalovirus exposure and HLA in healthy donors. As for the study in general: For the roughly 400 genotyped donors, about 79% fell within the Caucasian-associated ancestry cluster.

A multiplex PCR was run with 60 Vbeta primers and 13 Jbeta primers. The assay was immunoSEQ multiplex PCR, and TCRdb's table has in-frame clones only and misses some. The table shows under 150,000 clones, with 81% occurring only once. On this clone itself: Its antigen is not known.

CDR3 length: 15 amino acids. The V gene lost 1 base and the J gene lost 1 base, with 10 bases spanning the gap. Germline CDR1 and CDR2: LNHNV and YYDKDF (reference sequence). Each donor's status was that of a healthy bone marrow donor. Although they were nominally healthy when sampled, donors likely had unrecorded immune exposures. General study results and limits: Using a false discovery rate of 0.05, a later analysis showed that approximately 16,000 TCR beta sequences were associated with HLA alleles.

Material: PBMCs. The clonotype was recovered from a man between 18 and 29 years old in good health and CMV-seronegative. The chain carries TRBV15 and TRBJ1-1; a possible D gene is TRBD1 (6 bases). The chain's CDR3 is CATSRVGGQNTEAFF. CDR3 coding DNA: TGTGCCACCAGCAGAGTTGGGGGACAGAACACTGAAGCTTTCTTT.